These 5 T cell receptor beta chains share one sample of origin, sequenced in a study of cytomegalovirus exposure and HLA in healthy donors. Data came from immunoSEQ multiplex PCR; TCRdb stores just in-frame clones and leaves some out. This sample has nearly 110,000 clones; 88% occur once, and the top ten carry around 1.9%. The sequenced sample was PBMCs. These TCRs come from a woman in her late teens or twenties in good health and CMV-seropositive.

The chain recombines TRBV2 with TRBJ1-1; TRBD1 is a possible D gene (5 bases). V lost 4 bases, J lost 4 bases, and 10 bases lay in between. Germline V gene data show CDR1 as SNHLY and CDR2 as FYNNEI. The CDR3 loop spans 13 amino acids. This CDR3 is CASSVGGVTEAFF. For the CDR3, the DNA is TGTGCCAGCAGTGTTGGAGGGGTCACTGAAGCTTTCTTT.

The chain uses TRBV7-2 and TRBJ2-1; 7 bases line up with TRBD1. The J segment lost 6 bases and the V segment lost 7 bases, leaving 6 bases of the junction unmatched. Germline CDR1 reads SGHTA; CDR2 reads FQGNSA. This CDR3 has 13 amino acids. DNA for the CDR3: TGTGCCAGCAACCCCGACAGGGTCAATGAGCAGTTCTTC. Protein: CASNPDRVNEQFF.

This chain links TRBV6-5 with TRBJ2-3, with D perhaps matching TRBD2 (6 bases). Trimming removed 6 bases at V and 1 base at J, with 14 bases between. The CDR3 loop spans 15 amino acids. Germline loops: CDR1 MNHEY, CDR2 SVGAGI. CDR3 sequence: CASRMRGSGTDTQYF. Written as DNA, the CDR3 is TGTGCCAGCAGGATGCGGGGCAGTGGCACAGATACGCAGTATTTT.

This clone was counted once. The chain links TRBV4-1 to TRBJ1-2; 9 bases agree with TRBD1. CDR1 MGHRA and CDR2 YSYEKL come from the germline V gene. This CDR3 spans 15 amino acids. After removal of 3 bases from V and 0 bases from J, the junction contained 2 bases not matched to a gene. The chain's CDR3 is CASSQGQGANYGYTF. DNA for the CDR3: TGCGCCAGCAGCCAGGGACAGGGAGCTAACTATGGCTACACCTTC.

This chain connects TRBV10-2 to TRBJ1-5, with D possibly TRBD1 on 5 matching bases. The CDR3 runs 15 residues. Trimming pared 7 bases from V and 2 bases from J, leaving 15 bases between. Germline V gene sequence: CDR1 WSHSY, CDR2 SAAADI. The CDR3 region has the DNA TGCGCCAGCACCCCCGGAGGAGGGGGCAATCAGCCCCAGCATTTT. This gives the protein CASTPGGGGNQPQHF.